Listed here are 22 T cell receptor beta chains from one sample, sequenced in a study of blood T cell repertoires in COVID-19 (TCRdb year 2020). Receptor amplification or capture employed the immunoSEQ multiplex PCR assay. Not all clones reach the TCRdb copy of this immuneACCESS table, which keeps in-frame sequences only. Checked studies attribute under half of the gap to unresolved V genes and leave the rest unexplained. This sample is represented by 250,000 or so clones; 90% of them were singletons. The biggest ten clones account for 2.1% of the sample. Material: peripheral blood. The receptors here all came from a woman in her sixties with COVID-19, enrolled during active disease.

The genes are TRBV7-8 and TRBJ1-2, with D perhaps TRBD1 (5 bases). Trimming shortened V by 3 bases and J by 3 bases, and 8 bases separated the two germline ends. The CDR3 runs to 13 residues. Germline CDR1 is SGHVS and CDR2 is FQNEAQ. As DNA, the CDR3 is TGTGCCAGCAGCTTCGACAGTGACTATGGCTACACCTTC. Its protein is CASSFDSDYGYTF.

This chain joins TRBV4-3 and TRBJ2-7, with D maybe TRBD1 (6 bases). The CDR3 sequence is 16 residues long. The ends were cut back, 0 bases at V and 5 bases at J, with 17 bases in the middle. The germline gives CDR1 LGHNA, CDR2 YSLEER. CDR3 DNA: TGCGCCAGCAGCCAAGATCACAGGGTAGCGAAAAACGAGCAGTACTTC. Translated, it gives CASSQDHRVAKNEQYF.

The gene calls are TRBV7-2 and TRBJ2-7; the D is unclear. V lost 1 base and J 4 bases, leaving 14 bases between the germline ends. The germline gives CDR1 SGHTA, CDR2 FQGNSA. The CDR3 sequence is 15 residues long. The CDR3 sequence is CASSLEPATPYEQYF. The DNA of the CDR3 is TGTGCCAGCAGCTTAGAGCCTGCGACTCCTTACGAGCAGTACTTC.

The genes are TRBV15 and TRBJ2-1; TRBD1 might be the D (5 bases). V was cut by 6 bases and J by 4 bases, with 10 bases left in between. Germline V lookup: CDR1 LNHNV, CDR2 YYDKDF (reference sequence). This CDR3 contains 13 residues. CDR3 DNA sequence: TGTGCCACCAGACAGGACCGATACAATGAGCAGTTCTTC. This encodes CATRQDRYNEQFF.

Here the CDR3 DNA reads TGTGCCAGCAGCGTTGGTGGGACAGCTAATGAAAAACTGTTTTTT. As protein: CASSVGGTANEKLFF. The chain joins TRBV9 to TRBJ1-4; 7 bases agree with TRBD1. The CDR3 sequence is 15 residues long. The J segment lost 3 bases and the V segment lost 2 bases, leaving 4 bases of the junction unmatched. In germline, CDR1 is SGDLS, CDR2 YYNGEE.

The DNA for the CDR3 is TGTGCCAGCAGTTTTCTGCAGGGGGGTCAGCCCCAGCATTTT. It yields the protein CASSFLQGGQPQHF. The J gene is TRBJ1-5, the V gene TRBV27, with TRBD1 identical over 7 bases. This CDR3 is 14 amino acids long. Germline loops: CDR1 MNHEY, CDR2 SMNVEV (reference sequence). V was pared by 3 bases and J by 6 bases, with 5 bases of the junction left unmatched.

The chain carries TRBV27 and TRBJ2-2; D uncertain. Germline values: CDR1 MNHEY, CDR2 SMNVEV (reference sequence). There are 14 residues in the CDR3. V was trimmed by 5 bases and J by 8 bases, leaving 15 bases between them. CDR3: CASSPRVTDGELFF. The CDR3 DNA follows: TGTGCCAGCAGTCCCCGGGTGACTGATGGGGAGCTGTTTTTT.

V gene TRBV18 combines with J gene TRBJ1-3, with D possibly matching TRBD1 (5 bases). Germline V gene sequence: CDR1 KGHSH, CDR2 LQKENI. Between the trimmed V and J ends, which lost 4 bases and 1 base, there was a span of 17 bases. The CDR3 sequence is 17 residues long. The CDR3 coding sequence is TGTGCCAGCTCACGATCCGGCGAGCAGGGTTCTGGAAACACCATATATTTT. Protein: CASSRSGEQGSGNTIYF.

The V gene is TRBV4-3, the J gene TRBJ1-2; possibly TRBD1 for D (6 bases). This CDR3 spans 15 amino acids. V lost 5 bases to trimming and J lost 3 bases, with 16 bases between them. CDR1 and CDR2 (germline): LGHNA, YSLEER. CDR3 sequence reads: CASSWGNRVDYGYTF. CDR3 nucleotides: TGCGCCAGCAGCTGGGGAAACAGGGTGGACTATGGCTACACCTTC.

The chain has TRBV9 and TRBJ2-7, with a possible D match to TRBD2 (6 bases). The CDR3 length is 14 residues. Germline values: CDR1 SGDLS, CDR2 YYNGEE. Trimming took 0 bases from V and 3 from J, leaving 10 bases between them. The CDR3 region has the DNA TGTGCCAGCAGCGTAGATCCGGGGGACTACGAGCAGTACTTC. It yields the protein CASSVDPGDYEQYF.

This clone is a singleton in its sample. This chain joins TRBV7-2 and TRBJ1-1; 7 bases are shared with TRBD1. This CDR3 is 14 amino acids long. V trimming: 1 base; J trimming: 6 bases; junction bases outside the gene matches: 5. Germline V lookup: CDR1 SGHTA, CDR2 FQGNSA. CDR3: CASSLEPTGSEAFF. The DNA of the CDR3 is TGTGCCAGCAGCTTAGAGCCGACAGGGTCTGAAGCTTTCTTT.

The CDR3 sequence is CASSPGQGVPGKLFF. In DNA, the CDR3 is TGTGCCAGCAGTCCGGGACAGGGGGTGCCCGGAAAACTGTTTTTT. The gene calls are TRBV6-2 or TRBV6-3 and TRBJ1-4, with 11 bases that match TRBD1. The V gene's germline CDR1 is MNHEY and CDR2 SVGEGT. V dropped 5 bases and J dropped 10; count of bases not matched to a gene: 9. This CDR3 contains 15 residues.

The gene calls are TRBV5-6 and TRBJ1-1; D is uncertain. Germline V gene sequence: CDR1 SGHDT, CDR2 YYEEEE. The germline V and J ends were trimmed by 4 bases and 0 bases, with 7 bases remaining between them. The CDR3 is 13 residues long. The CDR3 is CASSPGLNTEAFF. The CDR3 DNA is TGTGCCAGCAGCCCGGGGTTGAACACTGAAGCTTTCTTT.

The chain combines TRBV13 with TRBJ1-1; D gene unclear. The CDR3 loop spans 12 amino acids. Germline CDR1 PRHDT, CDR2 FYEKMQ (reference sequence). Between the trimmed V and J ends, which lost 8 bases and 1 base, there was a span of 8 bases. CDR3 DNA: TGTGCCAGCCTCCGGAGGAACACTGAAGCTTTCTTT. This codes for CASLRRNTEAFF. Filled out from reference TRBV13 and TRBJ1-1, the complete variable domain reads AAGVIQSPRHLIKEKRETATLKCYPIPRHDTVYWYQQGPGQDPQFLISFYEKMQSDKGSIPDRFSAQQFSDYHSELNMSSLELGDSALYFCASLRRNTEAFFGQGTRLTVV.

A remark on this clone: Other DNA sequences of this sample code for an identical CDR3. The chain couples TRBV19 to TRBJ2-5, with D maybe TRBD1 (6 bases). Germline CDR1 LNHDA, CDR2 SQIVND (reference sequence). Trimming pared 4 bases from V and 1 base from J, leaving 7 bases between. The CDR3 has 13 amino acids. Here the CDR3 DNA reads TGTGCCAGTAGTAGGGACACCCAAGAGACCCAGTACTTC. Its protein product is CASSRDTQETQYF.

The genes are TRBV7-9 and TRBJ1-5; a weak D match, TRBD1 (5 bases). V was shortened by 3 bases and J by 11 bases, with 17 bases between the two germline ends. This CDR3 has 14 residues. CDR1 is SEHNR and CDR2 is FQNEAQ in the germline V gene (reference sequence). The CDR3 spells CASSLEGIGPAQHF. The CDR3 DNA reads as TGTGCCAGCAGCTTGGAGGGGATAGGGCCGGCCCAGCATTTT.

This chain joins TRBV12-3 or TRBV12-4 and TRBJ1-2; 8 nucleotides match TRBD1. The V and J ends lost 5 bases and 8 bases, in that order; junction bases with no gene match: 7. The CDR3 contains 13 residues. In DNA form, the CDR3 reads TGTGCCAGCAGTCGGCAGGGGGCGGAGGGCTACACCTTC. The encoded protein is CASSRQGAEGYTF.

This clone occurred a few times. The chain joins TRBV7-2 to TRBJ1-1; 7 positions match TRBD1. CDR1 is SGHTA and CDR2 is FQGNSA in the germline V gene. V was pared by 4 bases and J by 5 bases, with 10 bases of the junction left unmatched. The CDR3 spans 15 residues. CDR3 sequence: CASSSRQGGATEAFF. The CDR3 nucleotides are TGTGCCAGCAGCTCCAGACAGGGCGGGGCGACTGAAGCTTTCTTT.

This sequence joins TRBV27 and TRBJ1-4; maybe TRBD1 (5 bases). There are 14 residues in the CDR3. Trimming cost V 8 bases and J 0 bases, with 10 bases left between them. Germline loops: CDR1 MNHEY, CDR2 SMNVEV (reference sequence). CDR3 nucleotides: TGTGCCAGCCGTCGGGGGGCAACTAATGAAAAACTGTTTTTT. This translates into CASRRGATNEKLFF.

J is TRBJ2-7 and V is TRBV27; TRBD1 matches 8 bases. Losses at the gene ends were 1 base for V and 6 bases for J; bases not matched to a gene: 2. The germline gives CDR1 MNHEY, CDR2 SMNVEV (reference sequence). The CDR3 is made up of 13 amino acids. The DNA of the CDR3 is TGTGCCAGCAGTTTATGGACAGGGAGCGAGCAGTACTTC. Translating it yields CASSLWTGSEQYF.

The chain carries TRBV5-1 and TRBJ2-1; 12 bases match TRBD1. Germline CDR1 SGHRS, CDR2 YFSETQ. The V gene end was trimmed by 7 bases and the J gene end by 6 bases; junction bases not matched to a gene: 8. The CDR3 spans 15 residues. The CDR3 DNA is TGCGCCAGCGGATCCGGGACAGGGGGCTTCAATGAGCAGTTCTTC. As protein: CASGSGTGGFNEQFF.

V is TRBV7-2 and J is TRBJ1-3; possible D gene TRBD1, 5 bases. The CDR3 extends over 13 amino acids. Trimming took off 5 bases at V and 8 bases at J, with 13 bases between the two ends. Germline CDR1 reads SGHTA; CDR2 reads FQGNSA. CDR3 in DNA: TGTGCCAGCAGCCGACAACGGGGGGACACCATATATTTT. Its protein product is CASSRQRGDTIYF.